The present entry profiles one T cell receptor beta chain with its context. Its matching antigen is unknown. This record comes from a study of cytomegalovirus exposure and HLA in healthy donors. Findings of the study overall: Later work found most CMV-associated TCR beta chains apparently HLA-restricted. Being productive about 90% or about 30% of the time was typical of most TCR beta V segments in an earlier analysis.

Primers for the PCR totalled 60 Vbeta and 13 Jbeta. Profiled with immunoSEQ multiplex PCR; TCRdb holds only in-frame clones, not every one. The sample table sets out about 74,000 clones. Material: PBMCs. The sequence was collected from a female donor in good health and CMV-seropositive.

The DNA for the CDR3 is TGTGCCAGCACAGGGACAGATCGAGAGACCCAGTACTTC. Its translation: CASTGTDRETQYF. The V gene is TRBV5-4, the J gene TRBJ2-5, with TRBD1 matching 7 bases. V shed 6 bases and J 4 bases; nucleotides not matched to a gene: 6. Germline V lookup: CDR1 SGHNT, CDR2 YYREEE (reference sequence). The CDR3 length is 13 residues.